The T cell receptor beta chain under discussion was sequenced for a study of T cell responses to AZD1222 COVID-19 vaccine. Study outcomes and limitations: Once two AZD1222 doses were given, Spike-specific TCR breadth and depth went up. Donors were mostly white British, more females; clonal diversity possibly underestimated. Along spike, vaccine-associated CD4 TCRs were found throughout, with dominance at 160-218 and 743-854.

Libraries were prepared by immunoSEQ multiplex PCR; TCRdb keeps only in-frame clonotypes and omits some of them. The sample has 100,000 to 150,000 clones; roughly 90% are singletons. A single count supports this clone. Its antigen remains unknown. The TCR was taken from an adult in good health. Sample: peripheral blood, taken on day 0 of AZD1222 vaccination.

The CDR3 protein is CASSELGAQWETQYF. CDR3 in DNA: TGTGCCAGCAGTGAACTCGGAGCCCAATGGGAGACCCAGTACTTC. The V and J genes are TRBV6-1 and TRBJ2-5; D unclear. Trimming took 2 bases from V and 5 from J, leaving 15 bases between them. The CDR3 extends over 15 amino acids. CDR1 is MNHNS, CDR2 SASEGT, per germline.